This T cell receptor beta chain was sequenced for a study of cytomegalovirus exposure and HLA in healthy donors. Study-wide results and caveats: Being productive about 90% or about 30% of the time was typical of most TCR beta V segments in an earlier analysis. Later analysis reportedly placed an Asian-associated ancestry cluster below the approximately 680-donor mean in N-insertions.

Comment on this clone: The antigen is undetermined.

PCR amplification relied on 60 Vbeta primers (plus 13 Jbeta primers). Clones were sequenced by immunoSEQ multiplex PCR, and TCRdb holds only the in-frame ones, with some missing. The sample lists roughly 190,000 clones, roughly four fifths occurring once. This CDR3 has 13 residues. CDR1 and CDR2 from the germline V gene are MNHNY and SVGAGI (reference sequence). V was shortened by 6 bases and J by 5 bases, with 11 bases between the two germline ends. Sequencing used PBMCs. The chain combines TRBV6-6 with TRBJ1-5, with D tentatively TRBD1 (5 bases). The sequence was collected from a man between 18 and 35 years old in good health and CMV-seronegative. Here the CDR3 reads CASRPGLYQPQHF. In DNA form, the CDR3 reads TGTGCCAGCAGGCCAGGGTTATATCAGCCCCAGCATTTT.